This entry concerns a single T cell receptor (beta chain). Its antigen remains unidentified. Clones were read by immunoSEQ multiplex PCR, and TCRdb kept only the in-frame ones, dropping some. Of approximately 32,000 clones listed, about 90% were seen once; the top ten hold roughly 0.79%. These data belong to a study of T cells in narcolepsy. Findings and limits, study-wide: Some memory CD4+ repertoires had no autoreactive clone sequences.

Per the germline V gene, CDR1 is MDHEN and CDR2 is SYDVKM. The ends were cut back, 7 bases at V and 11 bases at J, with 14 bases in the middle. The CDR3 sequence is 11 residues long. Material for sequencing was CD45RA- memory CD4+ T cells from PBMCs. The chain carries TRBV28 and TRBJ1-1; possibly TRBD1 for D (5 bases). This clonotype was obtained from a human donor with narcolepsy. CDR3 DNA: TGTGCCAGCAAGGGGCCCTCCAGTGCTTTCTTT. Translating it yields CASKGPSSAFF.